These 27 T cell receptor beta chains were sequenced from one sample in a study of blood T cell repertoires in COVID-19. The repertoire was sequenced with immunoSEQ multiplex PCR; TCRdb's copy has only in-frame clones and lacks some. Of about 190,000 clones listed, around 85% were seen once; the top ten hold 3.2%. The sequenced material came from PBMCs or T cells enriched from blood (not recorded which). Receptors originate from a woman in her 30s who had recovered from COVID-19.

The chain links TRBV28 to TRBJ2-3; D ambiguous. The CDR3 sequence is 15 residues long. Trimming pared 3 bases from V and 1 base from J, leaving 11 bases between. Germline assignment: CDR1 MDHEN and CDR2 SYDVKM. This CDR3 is CASSFPLQGTDTQYF. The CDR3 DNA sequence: TGTGCCAGCAGTTTTCCGTTGCAGGGCACAGATACGCAGTATTTT.

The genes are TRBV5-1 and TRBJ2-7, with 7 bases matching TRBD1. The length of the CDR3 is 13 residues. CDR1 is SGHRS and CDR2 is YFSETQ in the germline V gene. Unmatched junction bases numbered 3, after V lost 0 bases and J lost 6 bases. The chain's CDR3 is CASSLEGAGEQYF. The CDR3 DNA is TGCGCCAGCAGCTTGGAGGGGGCGGGCGAGCAGTACTTC.

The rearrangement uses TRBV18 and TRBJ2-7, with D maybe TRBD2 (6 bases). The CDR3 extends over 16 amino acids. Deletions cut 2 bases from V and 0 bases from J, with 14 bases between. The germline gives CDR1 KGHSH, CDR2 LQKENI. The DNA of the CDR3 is TGTGCCAGCTCACCATTTACGGAGGGGAACTCCTACGAGCAGTACTTC. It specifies CASSPFTEGNSYEQYF.

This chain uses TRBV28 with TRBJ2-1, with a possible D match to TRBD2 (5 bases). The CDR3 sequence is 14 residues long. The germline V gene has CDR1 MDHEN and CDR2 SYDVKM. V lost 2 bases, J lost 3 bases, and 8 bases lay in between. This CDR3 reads CASSLPGVYNEQFF. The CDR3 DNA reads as TGTGCCAGCAGTTTACCCGGGGTCTACAATGAGCAGTTCTTC.

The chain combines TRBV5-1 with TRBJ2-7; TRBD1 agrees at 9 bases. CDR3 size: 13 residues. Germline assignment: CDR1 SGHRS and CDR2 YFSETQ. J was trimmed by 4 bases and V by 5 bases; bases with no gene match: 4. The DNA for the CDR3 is TGCGCCAGCAGGCAGACAGGGGGGTACGAGCAGTACTTC. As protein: CASRQTGGYEQYF.

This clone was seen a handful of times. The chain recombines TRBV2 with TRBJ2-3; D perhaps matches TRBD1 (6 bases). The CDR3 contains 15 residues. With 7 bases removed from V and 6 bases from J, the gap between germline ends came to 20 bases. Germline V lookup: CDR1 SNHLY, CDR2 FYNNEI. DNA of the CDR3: TGTGCCAGCACCCCCTTGGACAGTCAGTGGGATACGCAGTATTTT. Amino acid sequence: CASTPLDSQWDTQYF.

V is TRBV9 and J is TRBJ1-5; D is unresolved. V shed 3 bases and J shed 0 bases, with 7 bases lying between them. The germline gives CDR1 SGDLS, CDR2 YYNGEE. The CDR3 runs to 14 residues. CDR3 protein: CASSGGNSNQPQHF. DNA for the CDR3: TGTGCCAGCAGCGGAGGAAATAGCAATCAGCCCCAGCATTTT.

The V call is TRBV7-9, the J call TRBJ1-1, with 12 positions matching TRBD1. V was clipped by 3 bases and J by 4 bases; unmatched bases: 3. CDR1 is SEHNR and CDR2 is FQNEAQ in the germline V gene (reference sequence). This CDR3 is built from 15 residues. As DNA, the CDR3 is TGTGCCAGCAGCTTCCCGGGACAGGGGGCCACTGAAGCTTTCTTT. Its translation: CASSFPGQGATEAFF.

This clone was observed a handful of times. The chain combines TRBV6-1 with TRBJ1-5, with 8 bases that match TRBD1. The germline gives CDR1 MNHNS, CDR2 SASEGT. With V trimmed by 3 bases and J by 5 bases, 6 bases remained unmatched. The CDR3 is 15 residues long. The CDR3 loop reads CASSDPDRVYQPQHF. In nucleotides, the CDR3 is TGTGCCAGCAGTGATCCGGACAGGGTGTATCAGCCCCAGCATTTT.

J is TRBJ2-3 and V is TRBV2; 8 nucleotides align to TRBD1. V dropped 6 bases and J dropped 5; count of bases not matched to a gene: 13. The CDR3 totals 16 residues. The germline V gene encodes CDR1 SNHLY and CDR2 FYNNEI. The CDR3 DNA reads TGTGCCAGCAGCCAGGACAGGGCCTCATGGGGAGATACGCAGTATTTT. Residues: CASSQDRASWGDTQYF.

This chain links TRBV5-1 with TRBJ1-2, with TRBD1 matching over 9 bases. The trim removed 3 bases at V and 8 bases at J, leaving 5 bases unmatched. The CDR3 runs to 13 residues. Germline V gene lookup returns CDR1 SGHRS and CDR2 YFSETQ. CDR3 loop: CASSYRTGEGYTF. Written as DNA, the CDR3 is TGCGCCAGCAGCTACCGGACAGGGGAGGGCTACACCTTC.

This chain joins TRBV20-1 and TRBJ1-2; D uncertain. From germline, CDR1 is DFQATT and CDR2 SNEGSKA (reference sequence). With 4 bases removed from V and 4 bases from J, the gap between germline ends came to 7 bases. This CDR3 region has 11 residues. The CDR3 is CSATRGYGYTF. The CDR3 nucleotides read TGCAGTGCTACCCGGGGCTATGGCTACACCTTC.

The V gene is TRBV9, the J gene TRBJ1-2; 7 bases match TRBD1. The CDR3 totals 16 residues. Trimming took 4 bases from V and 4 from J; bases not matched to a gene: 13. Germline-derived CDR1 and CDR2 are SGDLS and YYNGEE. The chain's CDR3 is CASSIRQGLGLYGYTF. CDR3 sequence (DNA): TGTGCCAGCAGCATACGACAGGGTTTGGGTCTCTATGGCTACACCTTC.

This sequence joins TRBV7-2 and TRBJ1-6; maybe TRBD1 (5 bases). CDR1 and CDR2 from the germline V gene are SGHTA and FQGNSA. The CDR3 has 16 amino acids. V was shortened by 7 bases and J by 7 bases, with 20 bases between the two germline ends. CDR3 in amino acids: CASTPRTGLVNSPLHF. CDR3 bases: TGTGCCAGCACCCCAAGAACAGGCCTGGTAAATTCACCCCTCCACTTT.

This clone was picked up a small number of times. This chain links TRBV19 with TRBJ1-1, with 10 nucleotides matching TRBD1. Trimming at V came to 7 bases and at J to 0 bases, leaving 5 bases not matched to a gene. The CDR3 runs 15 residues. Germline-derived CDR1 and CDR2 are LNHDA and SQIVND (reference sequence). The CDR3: CASNRQGAMNTEAFF. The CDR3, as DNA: TGTGCCAGTAACAGACAGGGGGCCATGAACACTGAAGCTTTCTTT.

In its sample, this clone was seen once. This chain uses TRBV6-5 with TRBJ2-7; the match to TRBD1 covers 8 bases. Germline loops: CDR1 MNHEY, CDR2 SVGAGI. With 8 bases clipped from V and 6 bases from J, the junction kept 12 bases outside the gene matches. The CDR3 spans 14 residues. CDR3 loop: CASGEWTGPSEQYF. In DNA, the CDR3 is TGTGCCAGCGGAGAGTGGACAGGGCCAAGCGAGCAGTACTTC.

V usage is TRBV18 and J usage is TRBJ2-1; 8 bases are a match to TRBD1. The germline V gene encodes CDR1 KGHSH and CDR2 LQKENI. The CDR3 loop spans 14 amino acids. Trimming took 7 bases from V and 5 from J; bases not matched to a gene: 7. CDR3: CASWTGLLNNEQFF. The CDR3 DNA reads TGTGCCAGCTGGACAGGGTTACTTAACAATGAGCAGTTCTTC.

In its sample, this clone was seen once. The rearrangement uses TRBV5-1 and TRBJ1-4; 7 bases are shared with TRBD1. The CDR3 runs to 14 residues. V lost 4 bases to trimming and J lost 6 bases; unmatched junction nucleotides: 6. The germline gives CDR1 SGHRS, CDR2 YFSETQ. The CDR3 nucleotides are TGCGCCAGCAGCCTGACAGGGACGGATGAAAAACTGTTTTTT. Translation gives CASSLTGTDEKLFF.

CDR3 in DNA: TGTGCCAGCAGCGCAGACAGGGGGAGCCACGAGCAGTACGTC. This sequence encodes CASSADRGSHEQYV. V is TRBV13 and J is TRBJ2-7, with 9 bases fitting TRBD1. The CDR3 loop spans 14 amino acids. J lost 5 bases, V lost 5 bases, and 7 bases had no gene match. From germline, CDR1 is PRHDT and CDR2 FYEKMQ (reference sequence).

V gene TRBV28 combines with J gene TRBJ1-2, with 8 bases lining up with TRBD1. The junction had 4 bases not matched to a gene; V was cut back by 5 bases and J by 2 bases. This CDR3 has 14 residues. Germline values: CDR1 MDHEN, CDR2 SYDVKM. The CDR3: CASSLTGGNYGYTF. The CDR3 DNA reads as TGTGCCAGCAGTCTCACAGGGGGGAACTATGGCTACACCTTC.

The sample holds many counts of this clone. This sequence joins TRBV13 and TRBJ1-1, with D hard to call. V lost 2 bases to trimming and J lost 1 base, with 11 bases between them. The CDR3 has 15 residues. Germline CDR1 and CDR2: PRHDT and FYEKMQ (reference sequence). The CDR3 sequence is CASSLPVRGNTEAFF. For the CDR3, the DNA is TGTGCCAGCAGCTTACCGGTGAGAGGGAACACTGAAGCTTTCTTT.

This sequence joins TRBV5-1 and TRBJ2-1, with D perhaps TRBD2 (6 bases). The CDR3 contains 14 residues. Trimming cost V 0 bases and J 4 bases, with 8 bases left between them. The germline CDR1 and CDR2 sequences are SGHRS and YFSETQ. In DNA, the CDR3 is TGCGCCAGCAGCTTGGAGCGGGTATACAATGAGCAGTTCTTC. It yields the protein CASSLERVYNEQFF. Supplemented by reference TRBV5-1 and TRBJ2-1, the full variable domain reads KAGVTQTPRYLIKTRGQQVTLSCSPISGHRSVSWYQQTPGQGLQFLFEYFSETQRNKGNFPGRFSGRQFSNSRSEMNVSTLELGDSALYLCASSLERVYNEQFFGPGTRLTVL.

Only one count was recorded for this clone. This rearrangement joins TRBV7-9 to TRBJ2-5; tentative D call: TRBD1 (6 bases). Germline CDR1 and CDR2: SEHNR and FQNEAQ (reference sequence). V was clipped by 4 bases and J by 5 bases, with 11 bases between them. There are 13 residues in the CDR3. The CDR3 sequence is CASSWGRGETQYF. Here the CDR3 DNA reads TGTGCCAGCAGCTGGGGGCGCGGGGAGACCCAGTACTTC.

CDR3 DNA: TGTGCCAGCAGTCGGGACAGTAGCTATGGCTACACCTTC. Protein product: CASSRDSSYGYTF. V usage is TRBV2 and J usage is TRBJ1-2; 7 positions agree with TRBD1. The ends lost 5 bases at V and 4 bases at J; junction bases unmatched: 4. The CDR3 covers 13 residues. Germline V gene data show CDR1 as SNHLY and CDR2 as FYNNEI.

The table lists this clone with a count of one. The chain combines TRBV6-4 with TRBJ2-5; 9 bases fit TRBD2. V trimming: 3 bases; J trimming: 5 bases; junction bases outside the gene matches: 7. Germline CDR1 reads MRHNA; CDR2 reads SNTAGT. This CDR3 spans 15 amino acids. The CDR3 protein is CASSELAGSGETQYF. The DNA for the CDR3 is TGTGCCAGCAGTGAGCTAGCGGGGTCCGGGGAGACCCAGTACTTC.

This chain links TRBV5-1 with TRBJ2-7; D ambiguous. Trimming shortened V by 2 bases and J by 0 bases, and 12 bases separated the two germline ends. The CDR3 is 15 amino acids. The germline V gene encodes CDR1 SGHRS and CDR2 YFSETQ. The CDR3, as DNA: TGCGCCAGCAGCTTTGGTGGCAACCCCTCCTACGAGCAGTACTTC. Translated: CASSFGGNPSYEQYF.

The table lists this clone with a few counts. CDR3 DNA sequence: TGTGCCAGCAGTTACTCAAGGACTAGCGGGAGCGTCGAGCAGTACTTC. It encodes CASSYSRTSGSVEQYF. The chain uses TRBV6-5 and TRBJ2-7; TRBD2 aligns across 13 bases. J gave up 6 bases and V 0 bases, and 5 bases lay outside the gene matches. Germline CDR1 is MNHEY and CDR2 is SVGAGI. CDR3 length: 16 amino acids.